This record covers a single T cell receptor beta chain. CDR3 length: 13 residues. Trimming pared 5 bases from V and 5 bases from J, leaving 10 bases between. Germline V lookup: CDR1 MDHEN, CDR2 SYDVKM. Authors' methods: Filtering differed since immunoSEQ provided only junctions, with no quality scores. Using immunoSEQ multiplex PCR, the repertoire was profiled, and TCRdb retains in-frame clones only, with some absent. V and J calls and clone size are those listed in that table; D and trimming were worked out from the DNA. Here the sample spans roughly 530,000 clones, less than 96% being singletons. There were no recent acute infections or vaccinations among the donors, who were healthy HIV-negative adults. This sample is drawn from a study of shared clonotypes between healthy human individuals.

The specimen sequenced was naive CD4+ T cells sorted from blood. Subset here: CD45RA+ positively selected. This chain joins TRBV28 and TRBJ2-1; TRBD2 might be the D (6 bases). This TCR was sampled from a woman in her 30s in good health. CDR3 bases: TGTGCCAGCAGTATAAGCGGGCACAATGAGCAGTTCTTC. This encodes CASSISGHNEQFF.